This T cell receptor (beta chain) was found in a study of kidney transplant recipient with SARS-CoV-2 infection (dated by TCRdb to the early 2020s). Here V drops 4 bases and J drops 3 bases, and the junction holds 11 bases not matched to any gene. The germline V gene (reference sequence) provides CDR1 DFQATT and CDR2 SNEGSKA. The CDR3 covers 15 residues, taking in both the cysteine and the phenylalanine. Just CDR3 DNA is preserved here, 45 bases in frame from base 1. Worth noting for this clonotype: No cognate antigen has been identified for it. Base qualities are not provided; no much larger clone lies one nucleotide away.

The run used an Illumina MiSeq. The peripheral T cell repertoire was profiled for human TCRbeta genes. In the paper's pipeline: Differential clonotype abundance was tested with beta-binomial modelling to account for variability over time. Clonotypes that had expanded were screened against the ImmuneCODE reference database of SARS-CoV-2-associated TCRs and mapped onto regions of the viral genome. Additional repertoire analyses examined TRBV gene usage, CDR3 length, CDR3 amino acid overlap between time points, distributions of clonotype abundance, and Jaccard similarity. Clones were called with MiXCR by TCRdb after fastp trimmed the public reads at Q25, and only in-frame beta chains were retained. Rows are combined by CDR3 protein, so each entry shows the most common genes and DNA. These V and J calls are TCRdb output, not the study's own analysis. The sample contains 200,000 to 300,000 distinct CDR3 sequences, 29% of them found a single time. The top ten hold under 9.5% of the sample.

Read against the paper, the sample's time point label means: pre-pandemic baseline sample and day 111 after first positive SARS-CoV-2 test. Recombination joined TRBV20-1 with TRBJ1-1, and TRBD1 aligns with 7 junction nucleotides. The sample was a blood sample, taken at baseline and around day 110 from a kidney transplant recipient. This receptor was obtained from a male patient between 25 and 39 years old who had COVID-19 and was a kidney transplant recipient. After a transplant, certain T cells may trace back to the graft donor. The CDR3 sequence is CSATNRGREYTEAFF. Read as DNA, the sequence is TGCAGTGCTACCAACAGGGGACGAGAGTACACTGAAGCTTTCTTT.